The next 27 T cell receptor beta chains were all read from a single sample in a study of blood T cell repertoires in COVID-19. Assay used: immunoSEQ multiplex PCR; TCRdb lists only in-frame clones, some missing. The sample contains 85,000 to 130,000 clones, 91% of which appear only once. Sequenced: peripheral blood. The receptors here all came from a man in his 60s with acute or convalescent COVID-19.

This rearrangement joins TRBV11-3 to TRBJ2-4; 9 nucleotides line up with TRBD1. Germline values: CDR1 SGHNT, CDR2 YENEEA. The CDR3 runs to 13 residues. V trimming: 5 bases; J trimming: 11 bases; junction bases outside the gene matches: 7. The chain's CDR3 is CASSDRGTAVQYF. CDR3 nucleotide sequence: TGTGCCAGCAGCGACAGGGGGACTGCCGTTCAGTACTTC.

The J gene is TRBJ2-1, the V gene TRBV7-2, with 12 bases aligning to TRBD2. The CDR3 loop spans 16 amino acids. The V gene end was trimmed by 4 bases and the J gene end by 5 bases; junction bases not matched to a gene: 6. CDR1 SGHTA and CDR2 FQGNSA come from the germline V gene. Written as DNA, the CDR3 is TGTGCCAGCAGCTCCGGGAGACTAGCGGGAGACAATGAGCAGTTCTTC. Protein: CASSSGRLAGDNEQFF.

The gene calls are TRBV6-6 and TRBJ1-1; D not resolved. Germline-derived CDR1 and CDR2 are MNHNY and SVGAGI (reference sequence). Between the trimmed V and J ends, which lost 0 bases and 1 base, there was a span of 9 bases. This CDR3 has 15 amino acids. The CDR3 region is CASSYSEGGNTEAFF. Here the CDR3 DNA reads TGTGCCAGCAGTTACTCGGAGGGCGGGAACACTGAAGCTTTCTTT.

The chain employs TRBV27 and TRBJ1-1; D unclear. Germline values: CDR1 MNHEY, CDR2 SMNVEV (reference sequence). This CDR3 has 12 amino acids. V was pared by 2 bases and J by 6 bases, with 7 bases between. The CDR3 here is CASSLVGAEAFF. CDR3 DNA: TGTGCCAGCAGTTTAGTAGGAGCTGAAGCTTTCTTT.

The chain has TRBV11-2 and TRBJ1-4, with 8 bases that match TRBD1. Germline assignment: CDR1 SGHAT and CDR2 FQNNGV. V shed 2 bases and J 7 bases; nucleotides not matched to a gene: 6. This CDR3 is 15 amino acids long. CDR3 loop: CASSLRGQGGEKLFF. CDR3 bases: TGTGCCAGCAGCTTACGAGGACAGGGAGGTGAAAAACTGTTTTTT.

CDR3 DNA: TGTGCCACCAGTGATATCAGGGTCGGGAACACCGGGGAGCTGTTTTTT. It codes for CATSDIRVGNTGELFF. The genes are TRBV24-1 and TRBJ2-2; D might be TRBD1 (5 bases). Germline CDR1 reads KGHDR; CDR2 reads SFDVKD. The CDR3 totals 16 residues. Trimming pared 3 bases from V and 1 base from J, leaving 11 bases between.

V is TRBV7-9 and J is TRBJ2-3; 9 positions agree with TRBD1. Germline V lookup: CDR1 SEHNR, CDR2 FQNEAQ (reference sequence). The junction had 7 bases not matched to a gene; V was cut back by 4 bases and J by 5 bases. This CDR3 has 15 amino acids. CDR3: CASSSTDRGGDTQYF. The CDR3 bases are TGTGCCAGCAGCTCCACGGACAGGGGTGGAGATACGCAGTATTTT.

The chain uses TRBV24-1 and TRBJ1-4, with D uncertain. The CDR3 has 13 residues. V was clipped by 9 bases and J by 5 bases, with 12 bases between them. Germline CDR1 reads KGHDR; CDR2 reads SFDVKD. In DNA form, the CDR3 reads TGTGCCACCGGTCCAGTATTCAATGAAAAACTGTTTTTT. It codes for CATGPVFNEKLFF.

This sequence joins TRBV28 and TRBJ2-2; 7 bases fit TRBD1. V was pared by 9 bases and J by 5 bases, with 12 bases of the junction left unmatched. Per germline, CDR1 MDHEN and CDR2 SYDVKM. The CDR3 covers 15 residues. CDR3 protein: CASNLNRGWTGELFF. The CDR3 region has the DNA TGTGCCAGTAATCTTAACAGGGGATGGACCGGGGAGCTGTTTTTT.

The chain carries TRBV7-3 and TRBJ2-1; 8 positions agree with TRBD1. The CDR3 is 14 residues long. In germline, CDR1 is SGHTA, CDR2 FQGTGA. V lost 3 bases, J lost 9 bases, and 7 bases stayed unmatched. The CDR3 nucleotides are TGTGCCAGCAGCTTCCAGGGGGCGGTCAGTGAGCAGTTCTTC. Translation gives CASSFQGAVSEQFF. Filled out from reference TRBV7-3 and TRBJ2-1, the complete variable domain reads GAGVSQTPSNKVTEKGKYVELRCDPISGHTALYWYRQSLGQGPEFLIYFQGTGAADDSGLPNDRFFAVRPEGSVSTLKIQRTERGDSAVYLCASSFQGAVSEQFFGPGTRLTVL.

The rearrangement uses TRBV9 and TRBJ2-1, with D hard to call. Germline V CDR1 and CDR2: SGDLS, YYNGEE. The length of the CDR3 is 13 residues. V was clipped by 4 bases and J by 10 bases, with 15 bases between them. CDR3 amino acids: CASSPPVGQEQFF. In DNA, the CDR3 is TGTGCCAGCAGCCCCCCTGTTGGGCAGGAGCAGTTCTTC.

This chain links TRBV24-1 with TRBJ2-2; 8 bases agree with TRBD2. The CDR3 has 17 residues. The V and J ends lost 1 base and 4 bases, in that order; junction bases with no gene match: 7. The germline gives CDR1 KGHDR, CDR2 SFDVKD. The CDR3 nucleotides are TGTGCCACCAGTGATTTCAAGCGGGAGTCGGCCACCGGGGAGCTGTTTTTT. Amino acids: CATSDFKRESATGELFF.

This chain joins TRBV29-1 and TRBJ2-2; TRBD1 matches 12 bases. Trimming cost V 5 bases and J 5 bases; bases outside gene matches: 12. CDR1 and CDR2 (germline): SQVTM, ANQGSEA. This CDR3 is built from 17 residues. The DNA for the CDR3 is TGCAGCGTTCCCGCCGCGGGACAGGGGGCGATAACCGGGGAGCTGTTTTTT. It codes for CSVPAAGQGAITGELFF.

The chain carries TRBV30 and TRBJ1-2; TRBD1 matches 7 bases. CDR3 length equals 11 residues. Germline V gives CDR1 GTSNPN, CDR2 SVGIG (reference sequence). V dropped 2 bases and J dropped 8; count of bases not matched to a gene: 2. CDR3 sequence reads: CAWSLQGGYTF. CDR3 in DNA: TGTGCCTGGAGTTTACAGGGGGGCTACACCTTC.

The chain employs TRBV9 and TRBJ1-3; D gene unclear. V lost 3 bases, J lost 2 bases, and 18 bases lay in between. The CDR3 sequence is 17 residues long. Germline lookup yields CDR1 SGDLS and CDR2 YYNGEE. CDR3 sequence reads: CASSARPARTAGNTIYF. For the CDR3, the DNA is TGTGCCAGCAGCGCGCGACCCGCTCGCACAGCTGGAAACACCATATATTTT.

This clone has just one count. V gene TRBV30 combines with J gene TRBJ2-7; 11 positions match TRBD1. CDR3 length: 15 amino acids. The junction had 11 bases not matched to a gene; V was cut back by 4 bases and J by 6 bases. CDR1 and CDR2 (germline): GTSNPN, SVGIG (reference sequence). In DNA, the CDR3 is TGTGCCTGGATCCAACCGGGACAGGGGGGCGGCGAGCAGTACTTC. Its translation: CAWIQPGQGGGEQYF.

This rearrangement joins TRBV7-9 to TRBJ2-7; 7 bases line up with TRBD1. CDR3 size: 14 residues. V lost 0 bases and J lost 7; bases outside the gene matches: 6. The germline CDR1 and CDR2 sequences are SEHNR and FQNEAQ (reference sequence). Written as DNA, the CDR3 is TGTGCCAGCAGCTTAGCGGGGGACAGAAGGGAGCAGTACTTC. It translates to CASSLAGDRREQYF.

The genes are TRBV19 and TRBJ2-4; D is perhaps TRBD2 (7 bases). This CDR3 has 17 residues. CDR1 and CDR2 from the germline V gene are LNHDA and SQIVND (reference sequence). Trimming shortened V by 8 bases and J by 1 base, and 21 bases separated the two germline ends. The chain's CDR3 is CASRAKGGAPAKNIQYF. CDR3 nucleotide sequence: TGTGCCAGTCGCGCCAAGGGGGGGGCGCCGGCCAAAAACATTCAGTACTTC.

This chain joins TRBV14 and TRBJ1-2; TRBD1 matches at 11 bases. Losses at the gene ends were 4 bases for V and 8 bases for J; bases not matched to a gene: 12. The CDR3 length is 16 residues. Germline assignment: CDR1 SGHDN and CDR2 FVKESK. For the CDR3, the DNA is TGTGCCAGCAGCCTAACGAAAGGACAGGGGGCGGGAGGCTACACCTTC. This translates into CASSLTKGQGAGGYTF.

Of note for this clone: Because the CDR3's place on the DNA is in doubt, the DNA is left out and the CDR3 is given as listed by TCRdb. This rearrangement joins TRBV21-1 to TRBJ2-7; TRBD2, the table's D call, lacks a check against the DNA. TRBV21-1 is a pseudogene segment. Both ends counted, the CDR3 spans 22 residues. This CDR3 reads CASSKEGVFGIGTLGTRYEQYV.

The genes are TRBV5-1 and TRBJ1-2, with D perhaps TRBD1 (5 bases). The germline V gene encodes CDR1 SGHRS and CDR2 YFSETQ. V gave up 5 bases and J gave up 7 bases, with 18 bases separating them. This CDR3 has 14 residues. CDR3 in amino acids: CASREVREDIGYTF. CDR3 DNA: TGCGCCAGCAGGGAGGTCAGGGAGGATATTGGCTACACCTTC. Filled out from reference TRBV5-1 and TRBJ1-2, the complete variable domain reads KAGVTQTPRYLIKTRGQQVTLSCSPISGHRSVSWYQQTPGQGLQFLFEYFSETQRNKGNFPGRFSGRQFSNSRSEMNVSTLELGDSALYLCASREVREDIGYTFGSGTRLTVV.

The rearrangement joins TRBV19 to TRBJ2-1, with D tentatively TRBD1 (6 bases). CDR1 and CDR2 (germline): LNHDA, SQIVND (reference sequence). This CDR3 spans 14 amino acids. Trimming cost V 6 bases and J 4 bases, with 13 bases left between them. This CDR3 is CASSAGTNYNEQFF. The CDR3 nucleotides are TGTGCCAGTAGCGCCGGGACAAATTACAATGAGCAGTTCTTC.

This clone appeared a single time. CDR3 DNA: TGTGCCAGCAGCCCACCGGACAGGCAGAACACTGAAGCTTTCTTT. Encoded protein: CASSPPDRQNTEAFF. The chain employs TRBV7-9 and TRBJ1-1, with 7 bases identical to TRBD1. V lost 5 bases and J lost 1; bases outside the gene matches: 7. CDR1 SEHNR and CDR2 FQNEAQ come from the germline V gene (reference sequence). The CDR3 is 15 residues long. The variable domain in full, completed from reference TRBV7-9 and TRBJ1-1, reads DTGVSQNPRHKITKRGQNVTFRCDPISEHNRLYWYRQTLGQGPEFLTYFQNEAQLEKSRLLSDRFSAERPKGSFSTLEIQRTEQGDSAMYLCASSPPDRQNTEAFFGQGTRLTVV.

The rearrangement joins TRBV5-1 to TRBJ2-1, with 8 nucleotides matching TRBD2. Germline V gene data show CDR1 as SGHRS and CDR2 as YFSETQ. CDR3 size: 17 residues. V trimming: 0 bases; J trimming: 0 bases; junction bases outside the gene matches: 5. CDR3 nucleotide sequence: TGCGCCAGCAGCTTGGCGATGGCGGGAGGCTCCTACAATGAGCAGTTCTTC. Translating gives CASSLAMAGGSYNEQFF.

The chain is built from TRBV18 and TRBJ2-7, with 12 bases matching TRBD2. The CDR3 is 15 amino acids. From germline, CDR1 is KGHSH and CDR2 LQKENI. V was clipped by 3 bases and J by 3 bases; unmatched bases: 3. DNA of the CDR3: TGTGCCAGCTCACCGAAACTAGCGGGAGGCTACGAGCAGTACTTC. Its translation: CASSPKLAGGYEQYF.

The chain employs TRBV14 and TRBJ2-7; 12 nucleotides line up with TRBD2. This CDR3 has 14 amino acids. Germline assignment: CDR1 SGHDN and CDR2 FVKESK. Trimming at V came to 7 bases and at J to 0 bases, leaving 1 base not matched to a gene. The CDR3 DNA follows: TGTGCCAGCAAGACTAGCGGGAGCTCCTACGAGCAGTACTTC. It translates to CASKTSGSSYEQYF.

V and J are TRBV2 and TRBJ1-2, with D tentatively TRBD1 (6 bases). The V end was cut by 4 bases, the J end by 8 bases, with 11 bases between. CDR1 is SNHLY, CDR2 FYNNEI, per germline. The CDR3 totals 12 residues. The CDR3 DNA follows: TGTGCCAGCAGTGCACAGGGCAAAGGCTACACCTTC. The encoded protein is CASSAQGKGYTF.